This entry lists 21 T cell receptor beta chains sequenced from one sample in a study of spatial heterogeneity in lung cancer. TCRdb analysed the 5' RACE reads with MiXCR anew, one entry per CDR3 protein. The sample carries under 150,000 distinct CDR3 sequences, more than 10% recorded once. Time point given: blood at routine non-recurrence follow-up after resection. Material for sequencing was whole RNA from tumor, nontumor lung or frozen PBMC, left unsorted. This specimen consisted of PBMCs, obtained at follow-up. The receptors stem from a male donor with early-stage non-small cell lung cancer.

The V and J genes are TRBV18 and TRBJ1-1; no clear D gene. The CDR3 is made up of 13 amino acids. Germline V gene data show CDR1 as KGHSH and CDR2 as LQKENI. Trimming took 2 bases from V and 7 from J, leaving 11 bases between them. CDR3 sequence reads: CASSPRQLDEAFF. The CDR3 DNA is TGTGCCAGCTCACCAAGGCAGCTGGATGAAGCTTTCTTT.

This clonotype was counted between two and nine times. The chain combines TRBV5-1 with TRBJ1-1; TRBD1 matches at 9 bases. V gave up 0 bases and J gave up 4 bases; unmatched junction bases: 7. Germline V gene sequence: CDR1 SGHRS, CDR2 YFSETQ. The CDR3 is 16 residues long. The CDR3 nucleotides read TGCGCCAGCAGCTTGGACAGGGGGCTAGGTAGCACTGAAGCTTTCTTT. It encodes CASSLDRGLGSTEAFF.

This clonotype was seen many times. This CDR3 is CSADRGYGNQPQHF. CDR3 nucleotides: TGCAGTGCTGACAGGGGATATGGCAATCAGCCCCAGCATTTT. This chain uses TRBV20-1 with TRBJ1-5; TRBD1 agrees at 8 bases. The trim removed 5 bases at V and 2 bases at J, leaving 5 bases unmatched. The CDR3 is 14 amino acids. CDR1 DFQATT and CDR2 SNEGSKA come from the germline V gene (reference sequence).

The chain has TRBV9 and TRBJ2-3; D might be TRBD1 (6 bases). Germline assignment: CDR1 SGDLS and CDR2 YYNGEE. V lost 3 bases to trimming and J lost 3 bases, with 11 bases between them. The length of the CDR3 is 14 residues. In DNA form, the CDR3 reads TGTGCCAGCAGCGCGCGCACAGGGACAGATACGCAGTATTTT. It translates to CASSARTGTDTQYF.

This clonotype appeared a few times. The chain combines TRBV20-1 with TRBJ1-6, with 7 bases identical to TRBD1. Germline V gene lookup returns CDR1 DFQATT and CDR2 SNEGSKA (reference sequence). With 3 bases clipped from V and 5 bases from J, the junction kept 7 bases outside the gene matches. The CDR3 is 15 amino acids. CDR3 protein: CSASPSQGNNSPLHF. The CDR3 bases are TGCAGTGCTAGCCCGTCACAGGGGAATAATTCACCCCTCCACTTT.

This clonotype was seen a handful of times. This CDR3 reads CASSLGGGGNEKLFF. The CDR3 DNA follows: TGTGCCAGCAGCCTCGGGGGAGGCGGTAATGAAAAACTGTTTTTT. This rearrangement joins TRBV2 to TRBJ1-4; the D gene is possibly TRBD1 (5 bases). V was cut by 6 bases and J by 4 bases, with 15 bases left in between. The germline V gene has CDR1 SNHLY and CDR2 FYNNEI. CDR3 size: 15 residues.

In its sample, this clonotype was seen many times. The chain is built from TRBV7-2 and TRBJ2-7, with a possible D match to TRBD2 (5 bases). Trimming removed 4 bases at V and 2 bases at J, with 9 bases between. Germline CDR1 is SGHTA and CDR2 is FQGNSA. The length of the CDR3 is 13 residues. CDR3 nucleotide sequence: TGTGCCAGCAGCTGGACGGGAACCTACGAGCAGTACTTC. It codes for CASSWTGTYEQYF.

V and J are TRBV7-9 and TRBJ1-5; D is unclear. The V end was cut by 2 bases, the J end by 6 bases, with 5 bases between. The CDR3 is 12 amino acids. CDR1 and CDR2 (germline): SEHNR, FQNEAQ (reference sequence). CDR3 in DNA: TGTGCCAGCAGCTTAAACGTTCAGCCCCAGCATTTT. This translates into CASSLNVQPQHF.

The chain uses TRBV5-1 and TRBJ2-1; tentative D call: TRBD1 (6 bases). Germline assignment: CDR1 SGHRS and CDR2 YFSETQ. The CDR3 has 15 residues. V was clipped by 2 bases and J by 7 bases, with 16 bases between them. The DNA for the CDR3 is TGCGCCAGCAGCTTCGGGACAAATCGAGGAAATGAGCAGTTCTTC. Amino acids: CASSFGTNRGNEQFF.

The chain links TRBV11-2 to TRBJ1-6; D perhaps matches TRBD1 (5 bases). CDR1 and CDR2 (germline): SGHAT, FQNNGV. The CDR3 spans 19 residues. V lost 4 bases and J 6 bases, leaving 25 bases between the germline ends. The CDR3 region has the DNA TGTGCCAGCAGCTCAATTAGTGGGTTCCCGGGACGGGCTAATTCACCCCTCCACTTT. Amino acid sequence: CASSSISGFPGRANSPLHF.

This clonotype has at least ten counts. The V gene is TRBV20-1, the J gene TRBJ2-3; D not certain. Per germline, CDR1 DFQATT and CDR2 SNEGSKA (reference sequence). The ends were cut back, 0 bases at V and 2 bases at J, with 9 bases in the middle. There are 14 residues in the CDR3. The CDR3 region has the DNA TGCAGTGCTAGAGACCCGGCGGCCACAGATACGCAGTATTTT. Its protein product is CSARDPAATDTQYF.

V gene TRBV5-1 combines with J gene TRBJ2-1, with D hard to call. The CDR3 runs to 12 residues. V lost 5 bases and J lost 4, with 7 bases in between. CDR1 SGHRS and CDR2 YFSETQ come from the germline V gene. Here the CDR3 reads CASSLKYNEQFF. CDR3 bases: TGCGCCAGCAGTCTAAAGTACAATGAGCAGTTCTTC.

This clonotype was seen ten or more times. The chain is built from TRBV4-1 and TRBJ1-1; a weak D match, TRBD1 (6 bases). V gave up 3 bases and J gave up 2 bases, with 16 bases separating them. The CDR3 covers 16 residues. The V gene's germline CDR1 is MGHRA and CDR2 YSYEKL. Here the CDR3 reads CASSQDQGHLNTEAFF. CDR3 nucleotide sequence: TGCGCCAGCAGCCAGGATCAGGGACACCTCAACACTGAAGCTTTCTTT.

This clonotype came up many times. The rearrangement joins TRBV20-1 to TRBJ2-1; 8 nucleotides agree with TRBD2. The V segment lost 3 bases and the J segment 7 bases; nucleotides outside the gene matches: 5. Germline V gene sequence: CDR1 DFQATT, CDR2 SNEGSKA (reference sequence). The CDR3 totals 13 residues. CDR3 nucleotides: TGCAGTGCTAGCGGGGGGGAGGTAAATGAGCAGTTCTTC. This translates into CSASGGEVNEQFF.

The chain is built from TRBV6-2 or TRBV6-3 and TRBJ1-5; D is perhaps TRBD1 (5 bases). The germline V gene encodes CDR1 MNHEY and CDR2 SVGEGT. The CDR3 loop spans 13 amino acids. Trimming stripped 1 base from V and 5 bases from J, with 6 bases between. CDR3 protein: CASSYWGDQPQHF. DNA of the CDR3: TGTGCCAGCAGTTACTGGGGGGATCAGCCCCAGCATTTT.

The rearrangement joins TRBV6-2 or TRBV6-3 to TRBJ2-7, with D possibly matching TRBD2 (5 bases). The length of the CDR3 is 12 residues. Per the germline V gene, CDR1 is MNHEY and CDR2 is SVGEGT. Trimming removed 2 bases at V and 6 bases at J, with 8 bases between. The DNA of the CDR3 is TGTGCCAGCAGTTACCCAGAGGGCGAGCAGTACTTC. Its translation is CASSYPEGEQYF.

The rearrangement uses TRBV10-2 and TRBJ2-7, with a possible D match to TRBD2 (5 bases). Germline V lookup: CDR1 WSHSY, CDR2 SAAADI. V was pared by 4 bases and J by 0 bases, with 16 bases between. This CDR3 region has 16 residues. As DNA, the CDR3 is TGCGCCAGCAGTGTTTTTCCGGGGTCAGCCTCCTACGAGCAGTACTTC. This encodes CASSVFPGSASYEQYF.

This clonotype occurred many times. CDR3 protein: CASSSRGGGFNEQFF. The CDR3 bases are TGTGCCAGCAGTTCGCGGGGGGGCGGTTTCAATGAGCAGTTCTTC. This sequence joins TRBV12-3 or TRBV12-4 and TRBJ2-1, with TRBD2 matching over 9 bases. The CDR3 totals 15 residues. With 4 bases clipped from V and 6 bases from J, the junction kept 7 bases outside the gene matches.

V is TRBV11-1 and J is TRBJ2-5; tentative D call: TRBD2 (6 bases). The germline V gene encodes CDR1 SGHAT and CDR2 FQDESV (reference sequence). V dropped 4 bases and J dropped 2 bases, with 14 bases sitting between them. The CDR3 has 15 residues. DNA for the CDR3: TGTGCCAGCAGCTCACATAGCGGAAGTCAAGAGACCCAGTACTTC. Translation: CASSSHSGSQETQYF.

This clonotype was observed many times. V gene TRBV10-3 combines with J gene TRBJ2-1; D is possibly TRBD2 (7 bases). CDR3 length equals 16 residues. Germline CDR1 and CDR2: ENHRY and SYGVKD. V dropped 3 bases and J dropped 9 bases, with 21 bases sitting between them. The CDR3 coding sequence is TGTGCCATCAGTGAAGTCTCGGGGGGCCGGTTCATTGAGCAGTTCTTC. It encodes CAISEVSGGRFIEQFF.

This clonotype was observed a few times. This chain links TRBV28 with TRBJ2-5, with a tentative D call TRBD2 (6 bases). This CDR3 spans 14 amino acids. The V gene's germline CDR1 is MDHEN and CDR2 SYDVKM. Trimming cost V 6 bases and J 1 base, with 12 bases left between them. Here the CDR3 DNA reads TGTGCCAGCAGGGGGGGACGGCTCCAAGAGACCCAGTACTTC. Amino acid sequence: CASRGGRLQETQYF.